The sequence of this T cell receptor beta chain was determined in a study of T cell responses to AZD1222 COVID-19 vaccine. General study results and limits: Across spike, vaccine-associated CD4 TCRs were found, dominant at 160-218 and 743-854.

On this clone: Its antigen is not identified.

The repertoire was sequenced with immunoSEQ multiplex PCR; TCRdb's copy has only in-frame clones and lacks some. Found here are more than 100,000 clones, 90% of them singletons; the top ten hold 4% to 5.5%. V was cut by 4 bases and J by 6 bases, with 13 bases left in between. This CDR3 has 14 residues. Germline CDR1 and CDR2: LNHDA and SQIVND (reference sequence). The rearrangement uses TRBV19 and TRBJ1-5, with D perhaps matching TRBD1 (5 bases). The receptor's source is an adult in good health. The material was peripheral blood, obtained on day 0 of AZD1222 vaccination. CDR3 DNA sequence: TGTGCCAGTAGTAACCAGGGCCCCGGTCAGCCCCAGCATTTT. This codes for CASSNQGPGQPQHF.